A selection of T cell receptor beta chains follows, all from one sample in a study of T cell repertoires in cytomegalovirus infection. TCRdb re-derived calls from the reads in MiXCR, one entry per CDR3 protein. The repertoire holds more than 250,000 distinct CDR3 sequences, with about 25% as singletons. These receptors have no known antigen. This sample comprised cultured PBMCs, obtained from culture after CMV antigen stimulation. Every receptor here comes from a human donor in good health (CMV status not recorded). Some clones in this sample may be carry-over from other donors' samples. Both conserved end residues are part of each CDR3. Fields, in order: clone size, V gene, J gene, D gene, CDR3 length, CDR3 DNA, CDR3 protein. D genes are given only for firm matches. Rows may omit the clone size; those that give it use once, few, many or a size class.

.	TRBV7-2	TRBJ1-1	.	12	TGTGCCAGCAGACCTCCGGGGGAAGAAGCTTTCTTT	CASRPPGEEAFF
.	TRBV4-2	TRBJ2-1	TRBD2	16	TGTGCCAGCAGCCCCCTGGGAAGCGGGGACTACAATGAGCAGTTCTTC	CASSPLGSGDYNEQFF
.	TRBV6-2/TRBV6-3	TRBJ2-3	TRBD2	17	TGTGCCAGCAGTTACGCCCCGGGACTAGCGACCACAGATACGCAGTATTTT	CASSYAPGLATTDTQYF
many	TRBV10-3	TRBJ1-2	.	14	TGTGCCATAGCCGCGGGGGCGCAAGCCTATGGCTACACCTTC	CAIAAGAQAYGYTF
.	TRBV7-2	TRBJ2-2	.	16	TGTGCCAGCAACCCCCCCAGACTAGTGGGAGCAGGGGAGCTGTTTTTT	CASNPPRLVGAGELFF
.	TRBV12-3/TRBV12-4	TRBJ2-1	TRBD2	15	TGTGCCAGCCTCGGCGGGACTAGCGGGAGCAATGAGCAGTTCTTC	CASLGGTSGSNEQFF
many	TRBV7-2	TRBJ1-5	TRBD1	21	TGTGCCAGCAGCTTAGCCTCACAGGGGGGTGTTCAAGGCTATAGCAATCAGCCCCAGCATTTT	CASSLASQGGVQGYSNQPQHF
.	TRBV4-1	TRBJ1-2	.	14	TGCGCCAGCAGCTATCCAGACAGAAACTATGGCTACACCTTC	CASSYPDRNYGYTF
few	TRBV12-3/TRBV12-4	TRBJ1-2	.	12	TGTGCCAGCACCCCGGGGTACTATGGCTACACCTTC	CASTPGYYGYTF
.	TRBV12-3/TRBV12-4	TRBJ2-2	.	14	TGTGCCAGCAGTTTACTACTAGGCGTCGGGGAGCTGTTTTTT	CASSLLLGVGELFF
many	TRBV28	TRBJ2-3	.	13	TGTGCCAGCAGTTTATACGGTACAGATACGCAGTATTTT	CASSLYGTDTQYF
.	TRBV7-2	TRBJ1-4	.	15	TGTGCCAGCAGCTTAGCGCAGGCAACTAATGAAAAACTGTTTTTT	CASSLAQATNEKLFF
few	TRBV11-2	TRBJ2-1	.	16	TGTGCCAGCAGCTCCTGGAGACAGGGAGGTTACAATGAGCAGTTCTTC	CASSSWRQGGYNEQFF
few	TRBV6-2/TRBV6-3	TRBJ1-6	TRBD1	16	TGTGCCAGCAGGACTTCCGGGACAGGGGTAAATTCACCCCTCCACTTT	CASRTSGTGVNSPLHF
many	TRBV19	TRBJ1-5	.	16	TGTGCCAGTAGTATAGTATCTGGGCAGGGGTATCAGCCCCAGCATTTT	CASSIVSGQGYQPQHF
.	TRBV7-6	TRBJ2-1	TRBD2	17	TGTGCCAGCAGCCAACAGCCGGGACTAGCGGGAGGGGATGAGCAGTTCTTC	CASSQQPGLAGGDEQFF
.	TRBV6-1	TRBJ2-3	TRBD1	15	TGTGCCAGCAGTGAATGGGACAGCAGCACAGATACGCAGTATTTT	CASSEWDSSTDTQYF
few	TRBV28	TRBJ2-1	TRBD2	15	TGTGCCAGCAGCCCCGGGACTAGCGGGGTCCAAGAGCAGTTCTTC	CASSPGTSGVQEQFF
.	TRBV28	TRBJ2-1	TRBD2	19	TGTGCCAGCAGTTCTCCGGGACTAGCGGGAGTAGGAGTCTACAATGAGCAGTTCTTC	CASSSPGLAGVGVYNEQFF
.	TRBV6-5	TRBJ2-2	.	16	TGTGCCGTCTTAACGACGGGATGGGGTCAAACCGGGGAGCTGTTTTTT	CAVLTTGWGQTGELFF
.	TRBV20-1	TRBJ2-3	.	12	TGCAGTGCTACCCCCGTTCGGGATACGCAGTATTTT	CSATPVRDTQYF
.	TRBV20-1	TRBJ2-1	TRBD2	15	TGCAGTGCTAGGGCACTAGCGGGAGAGTACAATGAGCAGTTCTTC	CSARALAGEYNEQFF
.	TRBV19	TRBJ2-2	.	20	TGTGCCAGTAGTATATGGGACAGGGGTCCTAGCGGGAGACTTACCGGGGAGCTGTTTTTT	CASSIWDRGPSGRLTGELFF
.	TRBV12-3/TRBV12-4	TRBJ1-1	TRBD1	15	TGTGCCAGCAGTTCAGGACAGGGTGAGAACACTGAAGCTTTCTTT	CASSSGQGENTEAFF
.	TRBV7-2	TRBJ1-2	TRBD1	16	TGTGCCAGCAGCTCCCTGGGACAGGGGGCTGTCTATGGCTACACCTTC	CASSSLGQGAVYGYTF
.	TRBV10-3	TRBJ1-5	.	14	TGTGCCATCAGTGATTTGGGGGGCAATCAGCCCCAGCATTTT	CAISDLGGNQPQHF
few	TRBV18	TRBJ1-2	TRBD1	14	TGTGCCAGCTCACCACCGACAGGGAACTATGGCTACACCTTC	CASSPPTGNYGYTF
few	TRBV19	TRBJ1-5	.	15	TGTGCCAGTAGTGGTAGGGAGAATAGCAATCAGCCCCAGCATTTT	CASSGRENSNQPQHF
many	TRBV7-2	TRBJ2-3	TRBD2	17	TGTGCCAGCAGCCTAGGGGGTAGCGGGGCTTTCACAGATACGCAGTATTTT	CASSLGGSGAFTDTQYF
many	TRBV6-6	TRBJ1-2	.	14	TGTGCCAGCACCCAGTTATCCGAAAGCTATGGCTACACCTTC	CASTQLSESYGYTF
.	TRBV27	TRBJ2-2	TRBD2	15	TGTGCCAGCAGACGTATGGGACTAGCGGACGGGGAGCTGTTTTTT	CASRRMGLADGELFF
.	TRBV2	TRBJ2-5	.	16	TGTGCCAGCATAAGATCGGGTCCCATCCTCCAAGAGACCCAGTACTTC	CASIRSGPILQETQYF
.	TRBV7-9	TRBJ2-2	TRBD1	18	TGTGCCAGCAGTCCTAGGGACCCCGGGACAGGGGTTTCCGGGGAGCTGTTTTTT	CASSPRDPGTGVSGELFF
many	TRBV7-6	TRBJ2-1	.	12	TGTGCCAGCAGCTTAGAATTAGATGAGCAGTTCTTC	CASSLELDEQFF
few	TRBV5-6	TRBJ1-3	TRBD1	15	TGTGCCAGCAGCTCGGCAGGGGGCTCCCGGAACACCATATATTTT	CASSSAGGSRNTIYF
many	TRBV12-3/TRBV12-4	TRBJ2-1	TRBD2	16	TGTGCCAGCAGTCCACGGACTAGCGGGGGGTACAATGAGCAGTTCTTC	CASSPRTSGGYNEQFF
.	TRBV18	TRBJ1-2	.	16	TGTGCCAGCTCACCACTGGACGGGCCTGCGGCAGGTGGCTACACCTTC	CASSPLDGPAAGGYTF
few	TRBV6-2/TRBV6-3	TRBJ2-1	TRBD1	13	TGTGCCAGCGCGGGGACAGGTCGTTATGAGCAGTTCTTC	CASAGTGRYEQFF
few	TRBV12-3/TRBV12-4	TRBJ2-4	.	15	TGTGCCAGCAGTTTAGAGGGGTTGGGCAAAAACATTCAGTACTTC	CASSLEGLGKNIQYF
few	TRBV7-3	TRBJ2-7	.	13	TGTGCCAGCAGCCCAAGCGGATCGGGCGAGCAGTACTTC	CASSPSGSGEQYF
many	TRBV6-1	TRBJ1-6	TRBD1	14	TGTGCCAGCAGTGACCAGGGGGGTGGTTCACCCCTCCACTTT	CASSDQGGGSPLHF
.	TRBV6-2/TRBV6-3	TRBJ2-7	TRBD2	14	TGTGCCAGCAGGAGACTAGCGGCGAGCTACGAGCAGTACTTC	CASRRLAASYEQYF